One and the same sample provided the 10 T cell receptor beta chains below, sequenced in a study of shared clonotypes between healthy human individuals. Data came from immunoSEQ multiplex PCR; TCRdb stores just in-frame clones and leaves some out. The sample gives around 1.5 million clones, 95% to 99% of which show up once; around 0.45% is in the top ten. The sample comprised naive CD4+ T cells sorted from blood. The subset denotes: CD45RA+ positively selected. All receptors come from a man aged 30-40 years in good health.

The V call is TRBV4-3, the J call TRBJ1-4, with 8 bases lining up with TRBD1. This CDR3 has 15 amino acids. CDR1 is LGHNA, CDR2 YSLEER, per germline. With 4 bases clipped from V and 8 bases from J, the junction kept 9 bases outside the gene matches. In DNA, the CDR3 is TGCGCCAGCAGCCGCCGGACAGGGAAGACCGAAAAACTGTTTTTT. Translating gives CASSRRTGKTEKLFF.

CDR3: CASSQQGAQETQYF. CDR3 nucleotide sequence: TGCGCCAGCAGCCAACAGGGGGCACAAGAGACCCAGTACTTC. V gene TRBV5-1 combines with J gene TRBJ2-5; TRBD1 matches at 9 bases. The CDR3 is made up of 14 amino acids. J lost 2 bases, V lost 4 bases, and 3 bases had no gene match. Germline V gene lookup returns CDR1 SGHRS and CDR2 YFSETQ.

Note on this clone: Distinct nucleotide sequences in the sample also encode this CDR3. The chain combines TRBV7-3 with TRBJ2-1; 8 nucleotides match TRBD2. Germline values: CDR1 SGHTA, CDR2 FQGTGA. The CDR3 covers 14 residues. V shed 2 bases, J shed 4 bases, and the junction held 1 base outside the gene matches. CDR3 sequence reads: CASSLAGGYNEQFF. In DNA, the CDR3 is TGTGCCAGCAGCTTAGCGGGAGGTTACAATGAGCAGTTCTTC.

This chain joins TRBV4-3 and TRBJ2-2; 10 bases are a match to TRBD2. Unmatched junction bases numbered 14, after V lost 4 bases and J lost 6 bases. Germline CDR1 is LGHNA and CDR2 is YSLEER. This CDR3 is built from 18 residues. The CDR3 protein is CASSLFQPGTSVSGELFF. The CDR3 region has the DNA TGCGCCAGCAGCCTTTTTCAACCCGGGACTAGCGTTTCCGGGGAGCTGTTTTTT.

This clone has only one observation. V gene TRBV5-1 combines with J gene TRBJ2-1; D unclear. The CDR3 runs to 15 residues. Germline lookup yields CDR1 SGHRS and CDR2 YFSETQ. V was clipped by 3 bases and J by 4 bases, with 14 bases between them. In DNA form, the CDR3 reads TGCGCCAGCAGCTACCTGGCCGGAGCTTACAATGAGCAGTTCTTC. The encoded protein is CASSYLAGAYNEQFF.

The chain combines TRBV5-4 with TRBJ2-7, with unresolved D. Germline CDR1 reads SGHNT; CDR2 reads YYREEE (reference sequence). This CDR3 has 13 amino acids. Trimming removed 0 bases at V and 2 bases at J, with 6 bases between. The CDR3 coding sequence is TGTGCCAGCAGCTTGGTAGAGCCCTACGAGCAGTACTTC. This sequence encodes CASSLVEPYEQYF.

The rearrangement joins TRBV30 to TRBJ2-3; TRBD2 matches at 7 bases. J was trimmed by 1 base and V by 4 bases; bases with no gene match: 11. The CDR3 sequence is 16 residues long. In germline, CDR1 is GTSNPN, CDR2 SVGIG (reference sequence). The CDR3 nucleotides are TGTGCCTGGACAAGGTGGCTAGCGGCGGGCACAGATACGCAGTATTTT. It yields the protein CAWTRWLAAGTDTQYF.

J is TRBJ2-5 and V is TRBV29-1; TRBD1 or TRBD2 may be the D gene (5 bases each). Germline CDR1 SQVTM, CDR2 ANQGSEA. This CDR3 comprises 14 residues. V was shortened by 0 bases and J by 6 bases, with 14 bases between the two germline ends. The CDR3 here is CSVEDRGEGKTQYF. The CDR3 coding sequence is TGCAGCGTTGAAGATCGAGGGGAAGGGAAGACCCAGTACTTC.

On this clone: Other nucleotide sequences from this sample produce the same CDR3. The CDR3 is CASSGGFQETQYF. CDR3 DNA sequence: TGTGCCAGCAGTGGCGGATTCCAAGAGACCCAGTACTTC. The chain employs TRBV2 and TRBJ2-5; D remains ambiguous. CDR3 length equals 13 residues. Germline CDR1 SNHLY, CDR2 FYNNEI. V lost 4 bases, J lost 1 base, and 7 bases lay in between.

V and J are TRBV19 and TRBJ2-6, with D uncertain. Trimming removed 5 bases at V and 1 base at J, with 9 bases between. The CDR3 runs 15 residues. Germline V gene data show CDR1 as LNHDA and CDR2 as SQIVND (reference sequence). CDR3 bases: TGTGCCAGTAGTGCAGTTTCTTCTGGGGCCAACGTCCTGACTTTC. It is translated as CASSAVSSGANVLTF.